These 14 T cell receptor beta chains were sequenced from one sample in a study of cytomegalovirus exposure and HLA in healthy donors. The PCR had 60 Vbeta and 13 Jbeta primers. Data came from immunoSEQ multiplex PCR; TCRdb stores just in-frame clones and leaves some out. In the table there are tens of thousands of clones, approximately 80% of which are singletons. Sequencing was performed on PBMCs. The receptor set was obtained from a man in his thirties or forties in good health and CMV-seronegative.

V usage is TRBV6-1 and J usage is TRBJ2-1, with 12 bases identical to TRBD2. Germline-derived CDR1 and CDR2 are MNHNS and SASEGT. Trimming at V came to 4 bases and at J to 6 bases, leaving 10 bases not matched to a gene. The CDR3 loop spans 17 amino acids. In nucleotides, the CDR3 is TGTGCCAGCAGTGGATGGTCTAGCGGGAGGGCCATCAATGAGCAGTTCTTC. Amino acids: CASSGWSSGRAINEQFF.

CDR3 region: CASSTTNTRYTTDTQYF. In DNA form, the CDR3 reads TGTGCCAGCAGTACCACAAACACTAGATATACCACAGATACGCAGTATTTT. The rearrangement joins TRBV28 to TRBJ2-3, with D tentatively TRBD2 (5 bases). The ends were cut back, 5 bases at V and 2 bases at J, with 20 bases in the middle. This CDR3 is 17 amino acids long. The germline gives CDR1 MDHEN, CDR2 SYDVKM.

J is TRBJ1-6 and V is TRBV19; D possibly corresponds to TRBD1 (5 bases). The V gene's germline CDR1 is LNHDA and CDR2 SQIVND (reference sequence). CDR3 size: 13 residues. Trimming removed 3 bases from V and 7 bases from J, with 7 bases in between. The CDR3 spells CASSIGGNSPLHF. CDR3 DNA: TGTGCCAGTAGTATTGGGGGGAATTCACCCCTCCACTTT.

A note on this clone: Distinct nucleotide sequences in the sample also encode this CDR3. This chain links TRBV6-5 with TRBJ1-1; 8 bases map to TRBD1. There are 15 residues in the CDR3. Per the germline V gene, CDR1 is MNHEY and CDR2 is SVGAGI. J was trimmed by 1 base and V by 2 bases; bases with no gene match: 3. CDR3 in DNA: TGTGCCAGCAGTTACCAGGGACAGGCGAACACTGAAGCTTTCTTT. This gives the protein CASSYQGQANTEAFF.

This clone showed up just a few times. V and J are TRBV7-6 and TRBJ2-5; the D gene is possibly TRBD1 (6 bases). V lost 0 bases and J lost 4, with 12 bases in between. The CDR3 has 15 amino acids. Germline loops: CDR1 SGHVS, CDR2 FNYEAQ. Here the CDR3 DNA reads TGTGCCAGCAGCTTAGCCTCAGGGGTCGGAGAGACCCAGTACTTC. Translated, it gives CASSLASGVGETQYF. Full variable domain (missing parts from reference TRBV7-6 and TRBJ2-5): GAGVSQSPRYKVTKRGQDVALRCDPISGHVSLYWYRQALGQGPEFLTYFNYEAQQDKSGLPNDRFSAERPEGSISTLTIQRTEQRDSAMYRCASSLASGVGETQYFGPGTRLLVL.

The chain joins TRBV6-1 to TRBJ1-5, with 7 nucleotides matching TRBD1. The CDR3 loop spans 15 amino acids. The germline V gene encodes CDR1 MNHNS and CDR2 SASEGT. With V trimmed by 7 bases and J by 3 bases, 9 bases remained unmatched. CDR3 coding DNA: TGTGCCAGCAATCCAGGGGGGAGTTACAATCAGCCCCAGCATTTT. Its protein product is CASNPGGSYNQPQHF.

The chain recombines TRBV10-3 with TRBJ2-7, with D possibly matching TRBD1 (5 bases). With 3 bases removed from V and 3 bases from J, the gap between germline ends came to 6 bases. Germline V lookup: CDR1 ENHRY, CDR2 SYGVKD. The CDR3 runs 12 residues. CDR3 coding DNA: TGTGCCATCAGTGACAGGGACTACGAGCAGTACTTC. Its translation is CAISDRDYEQYF.

In DNA form, the CDR3 reads TGTGCCAGCAGCTTCGGGACAGCTCAAGAGACCCAGTACTTC. Protein product: CASSFGTAQETQYF. This sequence joins TRBV13 and TRBJ2-5, with 7 bases matching TRBD1. V was clipped by 3 bases and J by 2 bases; unmatched bases: 3. The CDR3 covers 14 residues. The germline gives CDR1 PRHDT, CDR2 FYEKMQ (reference sequence).

The rearrangement uses TRBV6-4 and TRBJ2-3, with 11 bases matching TRBD2. CDR1 is MRHNA, CDR2 SNTAGT, per germline. V trimming: 5 bases; J trimming: 2 bases; junction bases outside the gene matches: 3. The CDR3 totals 15 residues. The CDR3 loop is CASSPTSGATDTQYF. Here the CDR3 DNA reads TGTGCCAGCAGTCCGACTAGCGGGGCCACAGATACGCAGTATTTT.

The chain uses TRBV5-1 and TRBJ2-2, with 7 bases lining up with TRBD1. The J segment lost 1 base and the V segment lost 3 bases, leaving 6 bases of the junction unmatched. Per the germline V gene, CDR1 is SGHRS and CDR2 is YFSETQ. This CDR3 region has 16 residues. The CDR3 loop reads CASSSQTGMNTGELFF. Here the CDR3 DNA reads TGCGCCAGCAGCTCCCAGACAGGGATGAACACCGGGGAGCTGTTTTTT. The whole variable domain, filled in from reference TRBV5-1 and TRBJ2-2, reads KAGVTQTPRYLIKTRGQQVTLSCSPISGHRSVSWYQQTPGQGLQFLFEYFSETQRNKGNFPGRFSGRQFSNSRSEMNVSTLELGDSALYLCASSSQTGMNTGELFFGEGSRLTVL.

This chain links TRBV9 with TRBJ2-2; 8 positions match TRBD2. The germline V gene encodes CDR1 SGDLS and CDR2 YYNGEE. The CDR3 contains 14 residues. J was trimmed by 6 bases and V by 7 bases; bases with no gene match: 8. This CDR3 reads CASAGGLSAGELFF. The CDR3 bases are TGTGCCAGCGCGGGGGGACTCTCGGCCGGGGAGCTGTTTTTT.

V gene TRBV7-9 combines with J gene TRBJ1-2; the D is unclear. Germline V gene data show CDR1 as SEHNR and CDR2 as FQNEAQ (reference sequence). Trimming removed 4 bases at V and 2 bases at J, with 17 bases between. The CDR3 has 16 amino acids. This CDR3 reads CASSSNIAPGNYGYTF. CDR3 in DNA: TGTGCCAGCAGCTCCAATATTGCCCCAGGAAACTATGGCTACACCTTC.

This clone was recorded once. The chain recombines TRBV9 with TRBJ2-1, with D unresolved. The V end lost 1 base, the J end lost 5 bases, and 10 bases lay between the germline ends. The CDR3 sequence is 14 residues long. Germline CDR1 reads SGDLS; CDR2 reads YYNGEE. The CDR3 here is CASSVSGRHNEQFF. CDR3 coding DNA: TGTGCCAGCAGCGTATCAGGTCGGCACAATGAGCAGTTCTTC.

The rearrangement links TRBV21-1 to TRBJ2-2; the table's D call, TRBD1, has no DNA check behind it. TRBV21-1 is labeled a pseudogene. The CDR3 has 16 amino acids. DNA for the CDR3: TGTGCCAGCAGCAACCGGGACAGGGGTCACACCGGGGAGCTGTTTTTT. Protein sequence: CASSNRDRGHTGELFF.